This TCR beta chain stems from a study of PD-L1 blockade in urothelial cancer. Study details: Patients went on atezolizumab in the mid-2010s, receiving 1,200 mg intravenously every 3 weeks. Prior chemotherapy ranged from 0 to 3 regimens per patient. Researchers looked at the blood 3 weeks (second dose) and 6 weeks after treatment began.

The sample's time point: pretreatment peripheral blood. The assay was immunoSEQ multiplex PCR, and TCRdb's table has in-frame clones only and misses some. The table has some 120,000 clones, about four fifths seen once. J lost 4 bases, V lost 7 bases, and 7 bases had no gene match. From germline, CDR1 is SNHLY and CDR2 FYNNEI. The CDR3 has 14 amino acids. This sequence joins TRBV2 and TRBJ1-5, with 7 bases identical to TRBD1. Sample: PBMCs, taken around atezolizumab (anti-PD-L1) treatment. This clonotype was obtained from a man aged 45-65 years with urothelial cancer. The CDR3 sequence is CASNAGQSNQPQHF. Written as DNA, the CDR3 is TGTGCCAGCAATGCGGGACAGTCAAATCAGCCCCAGCATTTT.